The clone carrying this T cell receptor beta chain has a count of ten or more. Its cognate antigen is unknown. This sample was taken from a study of CD8 T cells in ankylosing spondylitis. TCRdb used MiXCR to reprocess the 5' RACE reads, holding one entry per CDR3 protein. The sample records about 320,000 distinct CDR3 sequences, under 14% being singletons. Germline CDR1 is ENHRY and CDR2 is SYGVKD. Trimming pared 0 bases from V and 4 bases from J, leaving 16 bases between. The CDR3 totals 17 residues. Study results and caveats: Disease-associated clonotypes exhibited CD8+ identity and were relatively infrequent in peripheral blood. Ankylosing spondylitis blood appeared to carry a characteristic TCR beta motif of roughly 8 highly homologous variants. The clones that were linked to disease were reported to be significantly enriched in matched synovial fluid samples from ankylosing spondylitis patients.

The source material was blood, either unsorted or a sorted T cell fraction (not recorded which). The receptor was isolated from a female donor with ankylosing spondylitis or in good health (not recorded which). The chain couples TRBV10-3 to TRBJ2-1, with D perhaps TRBD1 or TRBD2 (5 bases each). CDR3 residues: CAISESLGEGPYNEQFF. The DNA for the CDR3 is TGTGCCATCAGTGAGTCGCTGGGGGAAGGTCCTTACAATGAGCAGTTCTTC.